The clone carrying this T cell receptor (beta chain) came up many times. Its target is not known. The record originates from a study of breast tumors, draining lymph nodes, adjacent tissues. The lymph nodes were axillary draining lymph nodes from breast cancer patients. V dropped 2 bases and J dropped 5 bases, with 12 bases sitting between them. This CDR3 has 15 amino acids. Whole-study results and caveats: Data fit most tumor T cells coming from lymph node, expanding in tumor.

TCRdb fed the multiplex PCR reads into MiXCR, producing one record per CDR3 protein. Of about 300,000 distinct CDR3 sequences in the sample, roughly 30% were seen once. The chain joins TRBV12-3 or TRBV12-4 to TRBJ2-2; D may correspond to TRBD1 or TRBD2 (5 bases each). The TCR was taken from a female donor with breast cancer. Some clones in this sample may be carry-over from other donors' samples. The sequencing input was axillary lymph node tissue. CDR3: CASSLRDGKTGELFF. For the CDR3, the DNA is TGTGCCAGCAGTTTAAGGGACGGAAAGACCGGGGAGCTGTTTTTT.